This TCR beta chain appears in the sequencing data of a study of blood T cell repertoires in COVID-19. Study information: PBMCs, B-cell-depleted T cells, or T cells were the source of the cDNA or gDNA that made up the material.

This clone was recorded a few times. Per the authors' pipeline: Scientists estimated how many nucleated cells there were by amplifying reference gene primers. Sequencing was performed with immunoSEQ multiplex PCR; in TCRdb, only in-frame clones are kept and a portion is missing. D and trimming come from the DNA, and the V and J calls and clone size come from that table. The sample has about 200,000 clones, around four fifths seen once. CDR1 and CDR2 (germline): MNHEY, SMNVEV (reference sequence). The CDR3 has 13 residues. The germline V and J ends were trimmed by 2 bases and 3 bases, with 7 bases remaining between them. Seattle patients were enrolled during active infection and followed longitudinally.

The sequence was collected from a man between 60 and 75 years old with COVID-19, enrolled during active disease. Sequenced material: peripheral blood. This chain links TRBV27 with TRBJ1-1, with D possibly matching TRBD1 (5 bases). The CDR3 DNA reads as TGTGCCAGCAGTTTAATCAGGGACACTGAAGCTTTCTTT. Its translation is CASSLIRDTEAFF.